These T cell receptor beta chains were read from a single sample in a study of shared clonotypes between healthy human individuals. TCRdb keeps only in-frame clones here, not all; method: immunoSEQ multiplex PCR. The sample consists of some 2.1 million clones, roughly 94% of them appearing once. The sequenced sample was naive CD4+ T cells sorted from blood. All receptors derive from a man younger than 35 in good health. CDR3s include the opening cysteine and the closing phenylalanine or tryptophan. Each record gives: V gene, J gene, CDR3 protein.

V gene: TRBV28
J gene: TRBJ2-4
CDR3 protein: CASSFPRGQNIQYF

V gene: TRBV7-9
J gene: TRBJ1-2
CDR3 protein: CASSLMAGSFNYGYTF

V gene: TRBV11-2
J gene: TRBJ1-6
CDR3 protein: CASSLGTGVSPLHF

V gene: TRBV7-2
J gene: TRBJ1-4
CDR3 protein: CASSFDGAGRYEKLFF

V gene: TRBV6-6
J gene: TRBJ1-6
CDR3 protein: CASSSDRPIRSLHF

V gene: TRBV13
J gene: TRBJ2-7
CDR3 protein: CASSYTLGLAESEHEQYF

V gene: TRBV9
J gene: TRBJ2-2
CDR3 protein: CASSVDVAAGELFF

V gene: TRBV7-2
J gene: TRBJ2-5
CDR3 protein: CASSLAFRLAVGETQYF

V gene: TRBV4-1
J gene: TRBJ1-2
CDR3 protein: CASSQGTGWYYGYTF

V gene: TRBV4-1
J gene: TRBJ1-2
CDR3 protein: CASSHKGQDLNYGYTF

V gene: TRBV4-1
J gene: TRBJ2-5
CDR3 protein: CASSQVYPGGETQYF

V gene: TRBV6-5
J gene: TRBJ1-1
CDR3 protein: CASTLPGGTEAFF

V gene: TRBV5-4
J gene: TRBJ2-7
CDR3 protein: CASSVGGAGYEQYF

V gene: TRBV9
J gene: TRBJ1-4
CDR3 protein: CASSPRDGLIKKLFF

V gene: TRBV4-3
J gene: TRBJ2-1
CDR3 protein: CASSQQIAGGPNEQFF